This is a list of T cell receptor beta chains from one sample in a study of long-term antiretroviral therapy in people with HIV. Only in-frame clones appear in the TCRdb table, and some are missing; sequencing was by immunoSEQ multiplex PCR. The sample lists tens of thousands of clones; 94% were seen once. The specimen was unsorted PBMCs, collected about 9 years after starting antiretroviral therapy. The source is a man aged 25 to 40 with HIV. Both conserved end residues are part of each CDR3. D genes are given only for firm matches. Clone size is shown for a subset of rows, as once, few, many or a class of expanded clone.

v_call	j_call	clone_size	d_call	cdr3_aa	cdr3_nt
TRBV6-6	TRBJ1-2	.	TRBD1	CASSSRTGSYGYTF	TGTGCCAGCAGTTCCAGGACAGGCTCCTATGGCTACACCTTC
TRBV6-1	TRBJ1-6	.	.	CASSEIRQPSPLHF	TGTGCCAGCAGTGAGATCAGACAGCCTTCACCCCTCCACTTT
TRBV5-1	TRBJ1-1	.	.	CASSGTGVGTEAFF	TGCGCCAGCAGCGGGACGGGCGTAGGCACTGAAGCTTTCTTT
TRBV5-1	TRBJ2-7	.	.	CAAIGPYEQYF	TGCGCTGCTATCGGCCCCTACGAGCAGTACTTC
TRBV19	TRBJ2-2	.	TRBD2	CASSRQRGSGELFF	TGTGCCAGTAGTAGACAGCGGGGGTCCGGGGAGCTGTTTTTT
TRBV7-2	TRBJ1-1	once	.	CASSLGQSTEAFF	TGTGCCAGCAGCTTAGGTCAGAGCACTGAAGCTTTCTTT
TRBV6-1	TRBJ1-1	once	.	CASSEALEGSSEAFF	TGTGCCAGCAGTGAAGCGCTTGAGGGCTCGTCTGAAGCTTTCTTT
TRBV2	TRBJ1-3	.	.	CASSDSPGTGNTIYF	TGTGCCAGCAGTGATAGTCCGGGCACTGGAAACACCATATATTTT
TRBV11-2	TRBJ2-6	.	.	CASSLVTSSSGANVLTF	TGTGCCAGCAGCTTAGTAACGTCCAGCTCTGGGGCCAACGTCCTGACTTTC
TRBV27	TRBJ1-1	.	.	CASSVVPATEAFF	TGTGCCAGCAGTGTTGTTCCCGCCACTGAAGCTTTCTTT
TRBV5-1	TRBJ2-2	.	.	CASSYHDSTNTGELFF	TGCGCCAGCAGCTATCACGACTCAACGAACACCGGGGAGCTGTTTTTT
TRBV9	TRBJ2-5	.	.	CASSVEGGIEETQYF	TGTGCCAGCAGCGTAGAGGGGGGAATTGAAGAGACCCAGTACTTC
TRBV15	TRBJ1-1	.	.	CATSRGGSNTEAFF	TGTGCCACCAGCAGAGGGGGGTCGAACACTGAAGCTTTCTTT
TRBV9	TRBJ1-5	.	.	CASSPSHF	TGTGCCAGCAGCCCCAGCCATTTT
TRBV6-6	TRBJ1-6	.	TRBD1	CASSKDRGNSPLHF	TGTGCCAGCAGTAAAGACAGGGGTAATTCACCCCTCCACTTT
TRBV21-1	TRBJ2-7	few	.	CASSKTPVGAQYF	TGTGCCAGCAGCAAAACCCCCGTCGGGGCGCAGTACTTC
TRBV10-2	TRBJ1-6	.	TRBD1	CASVGPGQGVNSPLHF	TGCGCCAGCGTCGGTCCGGGACAGGGGGTTAATTCACCCCTCCACTTT
TRBV7-6	TRBJ2-3	.	TRBD1	CASSLARGQVQYF	TGTGCCAGCAGCTTAGCGCGGGGACAGGTGCAGTATTTT
TRBV4-2	TRBJ2-6	.	.	CASSQVSGSGANVLTF	TGTGCCAGCAGCCAAGTGTCAGGGTCTGGGGCCAACGTCCTGACTTTC
TRBV19	TRBJ2-7	.	.	CASSHPGTVYSYEQYF	TGTGCCAGTAGTCACCCCGGGACCGTCTATTCCTACGAGCAGTACTTC
TRBV2	TRBJ1-2	once	.	CASSTRDTPYGYTF	TGTGCCAGCAGTACCCGGGACACTCCCTATGGCTACACCTTC
TRBV4-1	TRBJ1-1	.	TRBD1	CASKKQPQGTDTEAFF	TGCGCCAGTAAAAAACAGCCACAGGGGACGGACACTGAAGCTTTCTTT
TRBV2	TRBJ1-2	.	TRBD1	CASSLTGILPTYGYTF	TGTGCCAGCAGCCTGACAGGGATTCTCCCGACCTATGGCTACACCTTC
TRBV6-6	TRBJ2-7	.	TRBD1	CASTLTGGDEQYF	TGTGCCAGCACCTTGACAGGGGGTGACGAGCAGTACTTC
TRBV9	TRBJ1-1	.	.	CASSVDPADMNTEAFF	TGTGCCAGCAGCGTAGATCCGGCAGATATGAACACTGAAGCTTTCTTT
TRBV4-2	TRBJ2-5	.	TRBD2	CASSHDRSTAGGLGIETQYF	TGTGCCAGCAGCCACGACCGATCGACGGCGGGGGGCTTGGGTATCGAGACCCAGTACTTC
TRBV10-3	TRBJ1-6	.	.	CAIKWSENSPLHF	TGTGCCATCAAGTGGTCCGAGAATTCACCCCTCCACTTT
TRBV5-1	TRBJ2-5	.	TRBD1	CASSLDGTGFQETQYF	TGCGCCAGCAGCTTGGACGGGACAGGGTTTCAAGAGACCCAGTACTTC
TRBV2	TRBJ1-4	.	TRBD1	CASSQYGTGFVGKLFF	TGTGCCAGCAGCCAATACGGGACAGGGTTTGTCGGAAAACTGTTTTTT
TRBV7-2	TRBJ2-7	.	TRBD2	CASSSTSGGAFHEQYF	TGTGCCAGCAGCTCGACTAGCGGGGGGGCGTTCCACGAGCAGTACTTC
TRBV19	TRBJ2-1	.	.	CASSIGGALGTEYNEQFF	TGTGCCAGTAGTATAGGCGGGGCCCTAGGGACGGAGTACAATGAGCAGTTCTTC
TRBV5-1	TRBJ2-1	.	.	CASSDYSYNEQFF	TGCGCCAGCAGTGACTACTCCTACAATGAGCAGTTCTTC
TRBV6-1	TRBJ1-3	.	TRBD1	CASPGQGPGNTIYF	TGTGCCAGCCCCGGACAGGGCCCTGGAAACACCATATATTTT
TRBV5-1	TRBJ2-3	once	.	CASSFQELTDTQYF	TGCGCCAGCAGCTTTCAGGAGCTCACAGATACGCAGTATTTT
TRBV28	TRBJ1-5	.	.	CASQNGGIYSNQPQHF	TGTGCCAGCCAAAATGGAGGGATCTATAGCAATCAGCCCCAGCATTTT
TRBV7-9	TRBJ2-7	few	TRBD1	CASSSRDSDYEQYF	TGTGCCAGCAGCTCCCGGGACAGCGACTACGAGCAGTACTTC
TRBV2	TRBJ1-1	.	.	CASNETPGQSLNTEAFF	TGTGCCAGCAACGAGACACCTGGCCAGAGTTTAAACACTGAAGCTTTCTTT
TRBV19	TRBJ1-2	.	.	CASIGPYGYTF	TGTGCCAGTATCGGACCCTATGGCTACACCTTC
TRBV19	TRBJ2-3	.	.	CASSPGYGTDTQYF	TGTGCCAGTAGCCCAGGGTATGGCACAGATACGCAGTATTTT